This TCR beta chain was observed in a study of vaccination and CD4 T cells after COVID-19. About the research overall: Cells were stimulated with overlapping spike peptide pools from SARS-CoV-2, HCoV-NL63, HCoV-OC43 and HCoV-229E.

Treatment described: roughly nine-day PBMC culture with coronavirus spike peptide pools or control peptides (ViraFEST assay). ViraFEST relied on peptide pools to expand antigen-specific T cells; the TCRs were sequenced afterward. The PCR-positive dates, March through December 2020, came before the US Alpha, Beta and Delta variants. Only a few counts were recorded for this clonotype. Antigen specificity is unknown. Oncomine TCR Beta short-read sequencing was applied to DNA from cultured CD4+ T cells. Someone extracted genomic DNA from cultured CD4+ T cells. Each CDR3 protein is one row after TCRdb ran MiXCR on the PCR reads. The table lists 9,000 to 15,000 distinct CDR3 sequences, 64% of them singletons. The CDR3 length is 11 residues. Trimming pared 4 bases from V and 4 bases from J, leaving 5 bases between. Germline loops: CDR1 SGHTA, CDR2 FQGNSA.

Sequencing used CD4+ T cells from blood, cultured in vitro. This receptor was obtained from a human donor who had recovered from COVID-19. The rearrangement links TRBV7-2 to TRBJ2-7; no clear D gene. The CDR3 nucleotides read TGTGCCAGCAGCTACCTTTACGAGCAGTACTTC. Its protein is CASSYLYEQYF.